The clone carrying this T cell receptor beta chain was counted only a few times. What it binds is not known. Time point indicated: pre-sensitization, week 0. Treatment here: therapeutic diphenylcyclopropenone sensitization with weekly scalp DPC. Each donor was an alopecia patient between 18 and 70 years of age who qualified for DPC. TCRdb passed the RACE reads through MiXCR, listing each CDR3 protein once. The data contain approximately 370,000 distinct CDR3 sequences, around 5.5% of them singletons. The data belong to a study of human T cells and chemical hapten exposure. For the study at large: Per-sample TCR yields varied mainly from small pooled library volume differences.

This CDR3 region has 13 residues. Trimming stripped 2 bases from V and 6 bases from J, with 8 bases between. Germline values: CDR1 MNHEY, CDR2 SVGEGT. Study conclusions and caveats: TCRs whose frequency exceeded 1 in 1000 remained the same following DPC sensitization. Patch test score rose with PT1 expanded TCRs, significant at 8, 16, 32, not 4.

The source of this sequence is a woman aged 18-35 years with alopecia areata. Some clones in this sample may be carry-over from other donors' samples. V and J are TRBV6-2 or TRBV6-3 and TRBJ1-5, with D unclear. This sample comprised whole blood, obtained in connection with sensitization to the hapten diphenylcyclopropenone (DPC). CDR3 sequence: CASSYGFRQPQHF. In DNA form, the CDR3 reads TGTGCCAGCAGTTACGGGTTCCGTCAGCCCCAGCATTTT.